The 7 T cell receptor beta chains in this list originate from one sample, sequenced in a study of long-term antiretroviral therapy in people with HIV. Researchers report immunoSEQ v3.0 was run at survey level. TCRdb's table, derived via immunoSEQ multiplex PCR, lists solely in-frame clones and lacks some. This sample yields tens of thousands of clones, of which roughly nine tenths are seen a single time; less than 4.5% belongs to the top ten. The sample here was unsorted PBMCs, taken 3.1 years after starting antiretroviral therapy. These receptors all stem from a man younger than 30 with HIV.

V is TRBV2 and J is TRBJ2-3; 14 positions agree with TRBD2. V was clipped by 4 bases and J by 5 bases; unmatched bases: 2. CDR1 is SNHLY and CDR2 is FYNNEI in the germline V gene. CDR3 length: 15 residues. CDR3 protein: CASSGLAGGIDTQYF. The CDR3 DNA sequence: TGTGCCAGCAGTGGACTAGCGGGGGGGATAGATACGCAGTATTTT.

The CDR3 DNA follows: TGTGCCAGCAGCATCACGTTCGGCGGGAGCACAGATACGCAGTATTTT. It specifies CASSITFGGSTDTQYF. The chain is built from TRBV5-6 and TRBJ2-3, with D possibly matching TRBD2 (5 bases). The germline V and J ends were trimmed by 4 bases and 0 bases, with 15 bases remaining between them. Germline values: CDR1 SGHDT, CDR2 YYEEEE. The length of the CDR3 is 16 residues.

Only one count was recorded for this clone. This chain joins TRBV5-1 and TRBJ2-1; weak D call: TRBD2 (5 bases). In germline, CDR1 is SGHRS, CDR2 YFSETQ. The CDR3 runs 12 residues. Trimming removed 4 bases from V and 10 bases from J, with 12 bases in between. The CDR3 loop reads CASSPDYSEQFF. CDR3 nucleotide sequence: TGCGCCAGCAGCCCCGACTATTCGGAGCAGTTCTTC.

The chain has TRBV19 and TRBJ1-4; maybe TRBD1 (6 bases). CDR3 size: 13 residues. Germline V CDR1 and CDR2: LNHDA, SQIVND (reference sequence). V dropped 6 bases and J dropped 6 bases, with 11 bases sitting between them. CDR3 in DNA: TGTGCCAGTAGAGAAGGGGGGGATGAAAAACTGTTTTTT. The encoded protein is CASREGGDEKLFF. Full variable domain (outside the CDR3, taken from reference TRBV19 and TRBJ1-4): DGGITQSPKYLFRKEGQNVTLSCEQNLNHDAMYWYRQDPGQGLRLIYYSQIVNDFQKGDIAEGYSVSREKKESFPLTVTSAQKNPTAFYLCASREGGDEKLFFGSGTQLSVL.

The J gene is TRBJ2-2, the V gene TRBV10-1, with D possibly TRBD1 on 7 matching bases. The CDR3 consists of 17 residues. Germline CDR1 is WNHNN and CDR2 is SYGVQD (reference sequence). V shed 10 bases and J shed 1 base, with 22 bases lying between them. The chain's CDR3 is CAILGRRGPENTGELFF. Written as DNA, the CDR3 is TGCGCCATCTTAGGTAGGAGGGGGCCCGAGAACACCGGGGAGCTGTTTTTT.

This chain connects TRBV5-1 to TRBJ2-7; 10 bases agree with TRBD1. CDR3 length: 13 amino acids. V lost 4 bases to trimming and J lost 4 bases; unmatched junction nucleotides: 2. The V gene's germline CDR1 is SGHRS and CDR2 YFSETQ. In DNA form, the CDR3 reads TGCGCCAGCAGCGTGGACAGGGGGTACGAGCAGTACTTC. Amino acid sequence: CASSVDRGYEQYF.

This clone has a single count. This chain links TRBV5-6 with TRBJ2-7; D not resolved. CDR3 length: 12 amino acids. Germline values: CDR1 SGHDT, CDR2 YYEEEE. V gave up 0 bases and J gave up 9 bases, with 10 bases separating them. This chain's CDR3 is CASSLAPDLQYF. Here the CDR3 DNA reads TGTGCCAGCAGCTTGGCCCCGGACCTGCAGTACTTC.